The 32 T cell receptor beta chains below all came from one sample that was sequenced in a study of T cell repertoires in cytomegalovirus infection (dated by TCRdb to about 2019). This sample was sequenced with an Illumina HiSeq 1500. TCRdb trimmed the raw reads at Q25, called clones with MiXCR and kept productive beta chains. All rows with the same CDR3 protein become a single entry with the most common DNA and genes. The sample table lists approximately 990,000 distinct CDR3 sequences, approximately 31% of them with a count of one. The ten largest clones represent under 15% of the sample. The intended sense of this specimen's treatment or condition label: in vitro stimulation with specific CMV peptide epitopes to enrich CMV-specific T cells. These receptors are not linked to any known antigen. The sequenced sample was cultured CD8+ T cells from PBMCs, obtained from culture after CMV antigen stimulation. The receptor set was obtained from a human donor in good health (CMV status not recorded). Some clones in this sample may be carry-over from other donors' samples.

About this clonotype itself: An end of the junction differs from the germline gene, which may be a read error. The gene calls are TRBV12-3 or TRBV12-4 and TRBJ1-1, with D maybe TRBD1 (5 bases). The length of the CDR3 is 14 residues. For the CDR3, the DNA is TGTGCCAACAGTTCCGGGACTGCGAACACTGAAGCTTTCTTT. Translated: CANSSGTANTEAFF.

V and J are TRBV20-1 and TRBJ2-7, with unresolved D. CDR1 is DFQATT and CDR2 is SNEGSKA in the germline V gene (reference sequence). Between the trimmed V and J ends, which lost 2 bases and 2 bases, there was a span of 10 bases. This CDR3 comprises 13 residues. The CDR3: CSARNLRTYEQYF. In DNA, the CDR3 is TGCAGTGCTAGAAATTTGCGTACCTACGAGCAGTACTTC.

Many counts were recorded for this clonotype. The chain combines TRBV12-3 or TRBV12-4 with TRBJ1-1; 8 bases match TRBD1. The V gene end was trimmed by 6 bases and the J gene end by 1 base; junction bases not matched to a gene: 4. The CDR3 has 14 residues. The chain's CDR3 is CASRYDRGNTEAFF. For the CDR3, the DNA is TGTGCCAGCAGATATGACAGGGGGAACACTGAAGCTTTCTTT.

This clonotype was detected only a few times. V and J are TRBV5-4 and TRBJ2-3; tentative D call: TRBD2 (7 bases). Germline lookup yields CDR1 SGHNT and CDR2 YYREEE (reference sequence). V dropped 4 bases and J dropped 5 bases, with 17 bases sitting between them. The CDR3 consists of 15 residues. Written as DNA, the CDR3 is TGTGCCAGCAGCGTCCGGGGGGCCGGGGGAGATACGCAGTATTTT. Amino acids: CASSVRGAGGDTQYF.

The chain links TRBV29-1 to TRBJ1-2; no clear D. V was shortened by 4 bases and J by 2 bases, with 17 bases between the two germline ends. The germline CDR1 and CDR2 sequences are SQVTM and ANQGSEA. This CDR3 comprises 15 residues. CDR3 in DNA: TGCAGCGTTGTAGCTGCGGGAACGATAAACTATGGCTACACCTTC. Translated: CSVVAAGTINYGYTF.

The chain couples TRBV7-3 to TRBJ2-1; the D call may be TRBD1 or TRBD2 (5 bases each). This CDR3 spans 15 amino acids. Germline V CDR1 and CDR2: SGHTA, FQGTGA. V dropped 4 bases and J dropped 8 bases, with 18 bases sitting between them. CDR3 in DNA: TGTGCCAGCAGCTCTGAGAGGGGTAGCGCCGATGAGCAGTTCTTC. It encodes CASSSERGSADEQFF.

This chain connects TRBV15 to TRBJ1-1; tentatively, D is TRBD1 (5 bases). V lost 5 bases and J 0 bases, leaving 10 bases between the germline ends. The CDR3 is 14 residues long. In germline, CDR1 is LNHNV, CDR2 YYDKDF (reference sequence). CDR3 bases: TGTGCCACCAGCCTCGGGGGGGTGAACACTGAAGCTTTCTTT. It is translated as CATSLGGVNTEAFF.

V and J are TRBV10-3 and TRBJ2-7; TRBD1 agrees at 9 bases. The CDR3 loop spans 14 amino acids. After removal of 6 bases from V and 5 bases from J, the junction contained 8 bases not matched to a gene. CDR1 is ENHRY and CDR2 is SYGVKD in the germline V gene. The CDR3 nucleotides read TGTGCCATCAGCGCCGGGACAGGGCCGAACGAGCAGTACTTC. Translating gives CAISAGTGPNEQYF.

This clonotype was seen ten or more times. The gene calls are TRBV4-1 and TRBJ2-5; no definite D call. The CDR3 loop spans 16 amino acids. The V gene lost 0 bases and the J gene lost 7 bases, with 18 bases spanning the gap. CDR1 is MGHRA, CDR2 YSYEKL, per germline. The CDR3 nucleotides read TGCGCCAGCAGCCAAGATCTGCGCGGCCAAGACGGGACCCAGTACTTC. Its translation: CASSQDLRGQDGTQYF.

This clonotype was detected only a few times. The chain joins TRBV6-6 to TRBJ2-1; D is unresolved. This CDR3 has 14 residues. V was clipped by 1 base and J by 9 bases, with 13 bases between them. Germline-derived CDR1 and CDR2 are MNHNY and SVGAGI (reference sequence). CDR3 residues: CASSYLAERPEQFF. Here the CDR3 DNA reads TGTGCCAGCAGTTACTTGGCGGAGAGGCCTGAGCAGTTCTTC.

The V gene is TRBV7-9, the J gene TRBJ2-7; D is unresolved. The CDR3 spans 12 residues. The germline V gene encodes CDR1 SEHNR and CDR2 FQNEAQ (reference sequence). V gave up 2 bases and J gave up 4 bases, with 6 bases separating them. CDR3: CASSLLGYEQYV. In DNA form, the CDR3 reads TGTGCCAGCAGCTTACTTGGATACGAGCAGTACGTC.

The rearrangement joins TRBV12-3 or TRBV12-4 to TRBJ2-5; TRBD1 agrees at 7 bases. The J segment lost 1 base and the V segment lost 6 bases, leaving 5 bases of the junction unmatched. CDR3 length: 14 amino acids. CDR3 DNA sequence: TGTGCCAGCAGGGGGACAGTTCTCCAAGAGACCCAGTACTTC. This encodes CASRGTVLQETQYF.

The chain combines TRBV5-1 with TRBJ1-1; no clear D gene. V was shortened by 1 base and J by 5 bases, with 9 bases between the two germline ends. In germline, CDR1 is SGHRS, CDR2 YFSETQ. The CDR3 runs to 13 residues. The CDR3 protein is CASSLTYGTEAFF. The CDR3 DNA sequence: TGCGCCAGCAGCTTGACATATGGGACTGAAGCTTTCTTT.

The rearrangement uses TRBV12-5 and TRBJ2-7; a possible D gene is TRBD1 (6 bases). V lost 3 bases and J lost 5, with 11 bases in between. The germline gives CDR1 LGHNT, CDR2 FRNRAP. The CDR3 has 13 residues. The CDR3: CASGFYRVHEQYV. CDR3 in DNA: TGTGCTAGTGGTTTTTACAGGGTACACGAGCAGTACGTC.

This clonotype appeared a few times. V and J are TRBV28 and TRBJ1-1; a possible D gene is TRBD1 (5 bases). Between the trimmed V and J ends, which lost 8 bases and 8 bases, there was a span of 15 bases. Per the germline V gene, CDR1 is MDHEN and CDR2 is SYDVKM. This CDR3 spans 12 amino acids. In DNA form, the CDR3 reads TGTGCCAGCTCCCCGGACGGGGGAGAAGCTTTCTTT. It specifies CASSPDGGEAFF.

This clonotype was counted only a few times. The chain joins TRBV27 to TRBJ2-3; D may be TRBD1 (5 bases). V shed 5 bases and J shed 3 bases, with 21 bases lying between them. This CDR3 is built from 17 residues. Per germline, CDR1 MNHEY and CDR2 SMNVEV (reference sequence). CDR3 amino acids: CASSLPTNIGATDTQYF. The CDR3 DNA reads TGTGCCAGCAGTCTACCGACAAACATAGGGGCTACAGATACGCAGTATTTT.

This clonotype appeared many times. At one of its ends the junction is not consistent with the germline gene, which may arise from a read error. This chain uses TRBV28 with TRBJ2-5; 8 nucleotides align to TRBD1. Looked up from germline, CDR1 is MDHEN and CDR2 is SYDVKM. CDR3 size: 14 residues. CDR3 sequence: CASGFGQGIETQYF. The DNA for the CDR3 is TGTGCCAGCGGTTTTGGACAGGGTATAGAGACCCAGTACTTC. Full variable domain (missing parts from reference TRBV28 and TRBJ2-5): DVKVTQSSRYLVKRTGEKVFLECVQDMDHENMFWYRQDPGLGLRLIYFSYDVKMKEKGDIPEGYSVSREKKERFSLILESASTNQTSMYLCASGFGQGIETQYFGPGTRLLVL.

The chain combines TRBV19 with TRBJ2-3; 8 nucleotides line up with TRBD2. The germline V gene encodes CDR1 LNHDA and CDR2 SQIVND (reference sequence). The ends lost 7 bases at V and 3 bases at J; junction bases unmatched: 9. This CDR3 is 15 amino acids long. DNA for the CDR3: TGTGCCAGTAATCCCCCCAGCGGGGGAACAGATACGCAGTATTTT. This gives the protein CASNPPSGGTDTQYF.

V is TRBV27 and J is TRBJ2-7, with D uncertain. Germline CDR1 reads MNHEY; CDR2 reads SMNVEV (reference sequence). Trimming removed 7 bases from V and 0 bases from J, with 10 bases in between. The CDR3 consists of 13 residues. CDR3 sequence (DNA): TGTGCCAGCACCCAAGCCAGCTCCTACGAGCAGTACTTC. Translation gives CASTQASSYEQYF.

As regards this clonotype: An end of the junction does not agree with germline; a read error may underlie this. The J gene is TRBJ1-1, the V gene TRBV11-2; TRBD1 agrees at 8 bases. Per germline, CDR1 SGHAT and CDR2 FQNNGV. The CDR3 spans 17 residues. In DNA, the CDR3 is TGTGTCAGCAGCTCGTGGGCTTCCGGGACAGGGAACACTGAAGCTTTCTTT. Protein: CVSSSWASGTGNTEAFF.

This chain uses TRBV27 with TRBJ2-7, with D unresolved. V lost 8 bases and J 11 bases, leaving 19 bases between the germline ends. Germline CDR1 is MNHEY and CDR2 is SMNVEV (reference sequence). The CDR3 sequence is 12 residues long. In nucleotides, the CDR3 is TGTGCCAGCGCCGACACCCTGGATTTGGAGTACTTC. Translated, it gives CASADTLDLEYF.

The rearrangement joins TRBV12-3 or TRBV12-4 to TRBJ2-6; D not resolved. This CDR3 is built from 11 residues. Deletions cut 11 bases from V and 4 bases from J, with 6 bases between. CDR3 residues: CASRGANVLTF. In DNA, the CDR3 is TGTGCCTCCCGGGGGGCCAACGTCCTGACTTTC.

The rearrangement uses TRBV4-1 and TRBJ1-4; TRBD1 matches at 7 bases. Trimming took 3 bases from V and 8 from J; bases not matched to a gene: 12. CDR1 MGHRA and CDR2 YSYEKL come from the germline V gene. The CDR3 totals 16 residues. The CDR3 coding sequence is TGCGCCAGCAGCCAGCTAAAGGAACAGGGGTCCGAAAAACTGTTTTTT. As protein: CASSQLKEQGSEKLFF.

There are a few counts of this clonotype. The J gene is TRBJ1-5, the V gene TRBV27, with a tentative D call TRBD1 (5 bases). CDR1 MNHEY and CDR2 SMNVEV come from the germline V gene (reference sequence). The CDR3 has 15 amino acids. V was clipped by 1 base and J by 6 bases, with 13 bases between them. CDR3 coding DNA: TGTGCCAGCAGTTTATTCGGGACGGCAGGTCAGCCCCAGCATTTT. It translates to CASSLFGTAGQPQHF.

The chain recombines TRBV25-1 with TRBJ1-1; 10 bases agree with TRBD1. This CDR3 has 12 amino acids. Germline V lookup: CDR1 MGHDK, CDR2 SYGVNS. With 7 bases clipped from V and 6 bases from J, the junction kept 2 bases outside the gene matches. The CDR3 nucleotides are TGTGCCAGCATGACAGGGGGCCCTGAAGCTTTCTTT. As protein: CASMTGGPEAFF.

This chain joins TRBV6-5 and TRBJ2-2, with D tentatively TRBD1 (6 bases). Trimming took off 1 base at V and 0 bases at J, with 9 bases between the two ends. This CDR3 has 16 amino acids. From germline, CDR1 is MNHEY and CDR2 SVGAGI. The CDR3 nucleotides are TGTGCCAGCAGTTACTGGGACACCTCGAACACCGGGGAGCTGTTTTTT. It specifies CASSYWDTSNTGELFF.

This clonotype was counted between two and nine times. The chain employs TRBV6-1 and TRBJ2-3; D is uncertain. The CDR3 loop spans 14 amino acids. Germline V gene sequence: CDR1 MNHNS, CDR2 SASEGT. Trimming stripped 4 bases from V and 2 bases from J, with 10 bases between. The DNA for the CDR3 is TGTGCCAGCAGTGGAGATCGGGTCACAGATACGCAGTATTTT. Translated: CASSGDRVTDTQYF.

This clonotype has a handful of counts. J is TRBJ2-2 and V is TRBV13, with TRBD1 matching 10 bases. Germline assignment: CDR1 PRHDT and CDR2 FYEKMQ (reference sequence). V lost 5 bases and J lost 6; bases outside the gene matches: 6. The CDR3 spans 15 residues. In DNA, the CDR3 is TGTGCCAGCAGCGACCGGGACAGGGGTGCCGGGGAGCTGTTTTTT. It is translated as CASSDRDRGAGELFF.

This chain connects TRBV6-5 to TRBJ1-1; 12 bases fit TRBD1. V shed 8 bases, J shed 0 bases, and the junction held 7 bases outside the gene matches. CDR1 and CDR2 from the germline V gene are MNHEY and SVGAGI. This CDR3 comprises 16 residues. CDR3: CASGGQGAGMNTEAFF. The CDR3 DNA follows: TGTGCCAGCGGGGGACAGGGGGCCGGGATGAACACTGAAGCTTTCTTT.

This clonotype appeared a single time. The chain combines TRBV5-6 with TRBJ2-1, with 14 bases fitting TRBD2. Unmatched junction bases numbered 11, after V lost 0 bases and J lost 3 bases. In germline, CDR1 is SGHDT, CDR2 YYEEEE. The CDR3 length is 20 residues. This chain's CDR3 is CASSLGPGLAGVLFYNEQFF. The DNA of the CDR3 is TGTGCCAGCAGCTTGGGGCCGGGACTAGCGGGGGTCCTTTTCTACAATGAGCAGTTCTTC.

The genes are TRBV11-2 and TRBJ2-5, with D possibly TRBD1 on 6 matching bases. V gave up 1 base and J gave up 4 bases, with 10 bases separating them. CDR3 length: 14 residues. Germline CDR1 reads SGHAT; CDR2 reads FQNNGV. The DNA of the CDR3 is TGTGCCAGCAGCTTAGGGCAGGGGATAGAGACCCAGTACTTC. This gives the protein CASSLGQGIETQYF.

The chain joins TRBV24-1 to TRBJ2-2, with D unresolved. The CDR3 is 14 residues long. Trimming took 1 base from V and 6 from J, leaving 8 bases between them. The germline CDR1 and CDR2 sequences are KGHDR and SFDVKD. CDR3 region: CATSDFETAGELFF. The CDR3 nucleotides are TGTGCCACCAGTGATTTTGAAACGGCCGGGGAGCTGTTTTTT.